This TCR beta chain was sequenced in a study of blood T cell repertoires in COVID-19. Whole-study context: PBMCs, B-cell-depleted T cells, or T cells were the source of the cDNA or gDNA that made up the material.

The CDR3 loop spans 15 amino acids. The germline V gene encodes CDR1 SGHDT and CDR2 YYEEEE. Trimming at V came to 5 bases and at J to 2 bases, leaving 7 bases not matched to a gene. Original processing methods: The authors estimated nucleated cell counts from reference gene primer amplification. Here immunoSEQ multiplex PCR was the method, and the copy in TCRdb shows in-frame clones only, minus some. V and J calls and clone size are copied from that table; D and trimming were computed from the DNA. Of about 84,000 clones listed, approximately 82% were seen once; the top ten hold 30% to 45%. This chain joins TRBV5-6 and TRBJ2-1; 7 bases fit TRBD1. The clonotype was recovered from a man aged 80 or over with active or convalescent COVID-19. Sequences were obtained from peripheral blood. CDR3 loop: CASRARDSAYNEQFF. In nucleotides, the CDR3 is TGTGCCAGCAGGGCCCGGGACAGCGCCTACAATGAGCAGTTCTTC.